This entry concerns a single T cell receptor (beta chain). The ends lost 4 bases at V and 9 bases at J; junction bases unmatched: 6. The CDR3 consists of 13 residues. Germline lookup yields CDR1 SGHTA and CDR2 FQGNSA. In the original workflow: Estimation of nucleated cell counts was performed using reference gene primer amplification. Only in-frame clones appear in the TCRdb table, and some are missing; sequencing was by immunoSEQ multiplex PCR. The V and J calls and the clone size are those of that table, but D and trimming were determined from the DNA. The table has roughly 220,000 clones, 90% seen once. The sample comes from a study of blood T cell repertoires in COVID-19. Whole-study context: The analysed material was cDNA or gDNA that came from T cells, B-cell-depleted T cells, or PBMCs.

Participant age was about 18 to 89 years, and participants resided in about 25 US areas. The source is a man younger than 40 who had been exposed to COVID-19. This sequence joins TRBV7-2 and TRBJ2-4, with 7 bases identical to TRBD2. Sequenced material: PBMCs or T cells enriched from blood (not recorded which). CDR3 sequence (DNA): TGTGCCAGCAGCTCGACGGGGAGGGGCATTCAGTACTTC. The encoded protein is CASSSTGRGIQYF.